Listed below are T cell receptor beta chains from one sample, sequenced in a study of blood T cell repertoires in COVID-19. TCRdb keeps only in-frame clones here, not all; method: immunoSEQ multiplex PCR. The table includes about 170,000 clones, approximately 86% detected once. Input material: peripheral blood. The origin of the receptors is a woman of 80 years or more with active or convalescent COVID-19. CDR3s include the opening cysteine and the closing phenylalanine or tryptophan. The order of the fields is V gene, J gene, clone size, D gene, CDR3 DNA, CDR3 protein. A D gene is named only where the DNA matches it firmly. Some rows have no size entry. The others give once, few or many, or a class for an expanded clone.

TRBV2,TRBJ2-1,-,TRBD2,TGTGCCAGCAGTGGTTTGTTCGCGGGAGTAGGCAATGAGCAGTTCTTC,CASSGLFAGVGNEQFF
TRBV4-1,TRBJ1-6,-,TRBD1,TGCGCCAGCAGCCAAGATACGGCAGGGGGTTTCGGTATTTCACCCCTCCACTTT,CASSQDTAGGFGISPLHF
TRBV7-9,TRBJ2-5,-,TRBD2,TGTGCCAGCAGCTTTTGGTCTAGCGGCCAAGAGACCCAGTACTTC,CASSFWSSGQETQYF
TRBV28,TRBJ1-1,-,TRBD1,TGTGCCAGCAGGTTAACAGGGGATGCTGAAGCTTTCTTT,CASRLTGDAEAFF
TRBV19,TRBJ1-2,-,TRBD1,TGTGCCACCACCGGGACAGGGGGCTCCGGCTACACCTTC,CATTGTGGSGYTF
TRBV5-4,TRBJ2-2,-,TRBD2,TGTGCCAGCAGCTTGCCGGGACTAGCGGGAGCCGGGGAGCTGTTTTTT,CASSLPGLAGAGELFF
TRBV20-1,TRBJ1-5,-,-,TGCAGTGCTAGTGGGCAGGCCAATCAGCCCCAGCATTTT,CSASGQANQPQHF
TRBV27,TRBJ1-1,-,-,TGTGCCAGCAGTCCGACTCGAGGAACTGAAGCTTTCTTT,CASSPTRGTEAFF
TRBV4-2,TRBJ1-2,-,-,TGTGCCAGCAGTCCCTGGGGGGTTGACTATGGCTACACCTTC,CASSPWGVDYGYTF
TRBV11-2,TRBJ2-7,-,-,TGTGCCAGCAGCCCAACAGGGTCCGAGCAGTACTTC,CASSPTGSEQYF
TRBV7-2,TRBJ2-3,-,-,TGTGCCAGCAGTCCTACTACCCAAAGTAATCAGTATTTT,CASSPTTQSNQYF
TRBV29-1,TRBJ2-5,-,TRBD1,TGCAGCGCGGAGACAGGGCAAGAGACCCAGTACTTC,CSAETGQETQYF
TRBV5-4,TRBJ1-1,-,-,TGTGCCAGCAGCTTGGCGATAAGAGGAAGGAACACTGAAGCTTTCTTT,CASSLAIRGRNTEAFF
TRBV28,TRBJ1-1,-,-,TGTGCCAGCAGTTCCTTGTACACTGAAGCTTTCTTT,CASSSLYTEAFF
TRBV5-1,TRBJ1-1,-,-,TGCGCCAGCTCCCCTACTATGAACACTGAAGCTTTCTTT,CASSPTMNTEAFF
TRBV19,TRBJ1-6,-,TRBD1,TGTGCCAGTAGTTCGGACAGGTGGCGGTCACCCCTCCACTTT,CASSSDRWRSPLHF
TRBV5-1,TRBJ2-1,-,TRBD2,TGCGCCAGCAGACTAGGACTAGCGGTTTACAATGAGCAGTTCTTC,CASRLGLAVYNEQFF
TRBV30,TRBJ2-1,-,-,TGTGCCTGGAGTAGCGGGTACAATGAGCAGTTCTTC,CAWSSGYNEQFF
TRBV5-4,TRBJ1-6,-,-,TGTGCCAGCAGCTTGGGCAGGTCCCTCCACTTT,CASSLGRSLHF
TRBV10-1,TRBJ2-1,-,-,TGCGCCAGCAGTAGGGAGAACCCCAATGAGCAGTTCTTC,CASSRENPNEQFF
TRBV15,TRBJ1-1,few,-,TGTGCCACCAGCAGAGGGACGGGAAAGAACACTGAAGCTTTCTTT,CATSRGTGKNTEAFF
TRBV15,TRBJ2-3,-,TRBD2,TGTGCCACCAGCAGACCGGGACTAGCGGGAGTTACGCAGTATTTT,CATSRPGLAGVTQYF
TRBV4-1,TRBJ2-4,-,-,TGCGCCAGCAGCCAAGACCGTGACAACAAAAACATTCAGTACTTC,CASSQDRDNKNIQYF
TRBV10-3,TRBJ2-5,-,-,TGTGCCATCAGTGATAGTACGGCCCAGTACTTC,CAISDSTAQYF
TRBV4-1,TRBJ1-3,once,-,TGCGCCAGCAGCCAAGTAGTCACAGCCTCTGGAAACACCATATATTTT,CASSQVVTASGNTIYF
TRBV10-3,TRBJ1-2,-,TRBD1,TGTGCCATCAGTGAAAAAGTTTTAGGAGGGGGCGCTGGCTATGGCTACACCTTC,CAISEKVLGGGAGYGYTF